The rows below give T cell receptor beta chains drawn from one sample of a study of T cells after yellow fever vaccination. TCRdb re-called the 5' RACE reads through MiXCR, storing one row per CDR3 protein. The data show roughly 50,000 distinct CDR3 sequences, roughly 7.5% seen once. The material was CD8+ T cells sorted from PBMCs, obtained around 14 days after the first yellow fever vaccination. The source is a man younger than 35 who received the YFV17D yellow fever vaccine. CDR3s include the opening cysteine and the closing phenylalanine or tryptophan. The D gene is left open where the match is weak. Some rows have no size entry. The others give once, few or many, or a class for an expanded clone.

cdr3_aa | cdr3_nt | cdr3_length | v_call | d_call | clone_size | j_call
CASSLTPLQPQHF | TGTGCCAGCAGTCTAACCCCGTTGCAGCCCCAGCATTTT | 13 | TRBV6-5 | - | many | TRBJ1-5
CASSGPRNRGQEKLFF | TGTGCCAGCAGTGGGCCCAGGAACAGGGGGCAAGAAAAACTGTTTTTT | 16 | TRBV6-1 | TRBD1 | many | TRBJ1-4
CASSVDREETQYF | TGTGCCAGCAGCGTGGACAGAGAAGAGACCCAGTACTTC | 13 | TRBV9 | - | many | TRBJ2-5
CASSLLIAGGQGGELFF | TGTGCCAGCAGTTTACTTATAGCGGGGGGGCAAGGCGGGGAGCTGTTTTTT | 17 | TRBV27 | TRBD2 | many | TRBJ2-2
CASSFHSGGAYNEQFF | TGTGCCAGCAGCTTCCATAGCGGGGGAGCTTACAATGAGCAGTTCTTC | 16 | TRBV5-5 | TRBD2 | many | TRBJ2-1
CASSIPRQPDTQYF | TGTGCCAGTAGTATCCCAAGGCAGCCAGATACGCAGTATTTT | 14 | TRBV19 | - | few | TRBJ2-3
CASSILAGEALDEQYF | TGTGCCAGCAGCATCCTAGCGGGGGAAGCCTTAGACGAGCAGTACTTC | 16 | TRBV6-5 | TRBD2 | many | TRBJ2-7
CASSFGRAENTEAFF | TGCGCCAGCAGCTTTGGGAGGGCTGAGAACACTGAAGCTTTCTTT | 15 | TRBV5-1 | - | many | TRBJ1-1
CASSVGLAGAESAKNIQYF | TGTGCCAGCAGCGTCGGGCTAGCGGGGGCCGAGTCAGCCAAAAACATTCAGTACTTC | 19 | TRBV7-2 | TRBD2 | - | TRBJ2-4
CASSWGTGAVQYF | TGTGCCAGCAGCTGGGGCACCGGGGCGGTGCAGTATTTT | 13 | TRBV5-4 | - | many | TRBJ2-3
CASSERWDLKNTEAFF | TGTGCCAGCAGTGAGAGATGGGACTTAAAGAACACTGAAGCTTTCTTT | 16 | TRBV6-4 | - | many | TRBJ1-1
CASSPMGTEAFF | TGTGCCAGCAGTCCTATGGGCACTGAAGCTTTCTTT | 12 | TRBV12-3/TRBV12-4 | - | - | TRBJ1-1
CASSPVRGIHSPLHF | TGTGCCAGCAGCCCCGTAAGAGGGATTCATTCACCCCTCCACTTT | 15 | TRBV7-9 | - | many | TRBJ1-6
CSARTSQSYNEQFF | TGCAGTGCTAGAACCTCCCAAAGCTACAATGAGCAGTTCTTC | 14 | TRBV20-1 | - | - | TRBJ2-1
CASSIRQGGISPLHF | TGTGCCAGCAGTATCAGACAGGGTGGGATTTCACCCCTCCACTTT | 15 | TRBV27 | TRBD1 | many | TRBJ1-6
CASSSGQGVDTQYF | TGTGCCAGCAGCTCGGGACAGGGGGTAGATACGCAGTATTTT | 14 | TRBV11-2 | TRBD1 | many | TRBJ2-3
CASSPPKGAEEKLFF | TGTGCCAGCAGCCCGCCTAAGGGGGCAGAGGAAAAACTGTTTTTT | 15 | TRBV7-9 | TRBD1 | many | TRBJ1-4
CSARPTGYGYTF | TGCAGTGCTCGGCCCACGGGCTATGGCTACACCTTC | 12 | TRBV20-1 | - | many | TRBJ1-2
CASSQDSPGGYGNTIYF | TGCGCCAGCAGCCAAGATTCCCCTGGGGGGTACGGAAACACCATATATTTT | 17 | TRBV4-1 | - | many | TRBJ1-3
CASRRTGLAEHEQYF | TGCGCCAGCAGACGGACAGGTTTAGCGGAACACGAGCAGTACTTC | 15 | TRBV5-1 | - | few | TRBJ2-7
CASSLGQTSYGYTF | TGTGCCAGCAGTCTTGGACAGACCAGCTATGGCTACACCTTC | 14 | TRBV28 | - | many | TRBJ1-2
CSVPYTLQETQYF | TGCAGCGTGCCTTACACGTTACAAGAGACCCAGTACTTC | 13 | TRBV29-1 | - | many | TRBJ2-5
CSARERDPIPTDTQYF | TGCAGTGCTAGAGAACGCGACCCTATACCCACAGATACGCAGTATTTT | 16 | TRBV20-1 | - | many | TRBJ2-3
CASSPGGQGGGETQYF | TGTGCCAGCTCACCCGGCGGCCAGGGTGGTGGAGAGACCCAGTACTTC | 16 | TRBV18 | - | few | TRBJ2-5
CASRARGQRNIQYF | TGTGCCAGCCGCGCGAGGGGACAGCGCAACATTCAGTACTTC | 14 | TRBV11-2 | TRBD1 | many | TRBJ2-4
CASSQKMGGTSYNEQFF | TGCGCCAGCAGCCAAAAAATGGGGGGGACCTCCTACAATGAGCAGTTCTTC | 17 | TRBV4-1 | TRBD2 | - | TRBJ2-1
CASSFGTTNEKLFF | TGTGCCAGCAGCTTTGGCACGACTAATGAAAAACTGTTTTTT | 14 | TRBV7-9 | - | few | TRBJ1-4
CASIRSSAYNSPLHF | TGTGCCAGCATACGCTCAAGTGCCTATAATTCACCCCTCCACTTT | 15 | TRBV6-5 | - | many | TRBJ1-6
CASSPGASSTDTQYF | TGTGCCAGCAGTCCGGGAGCCTCATCCACAGATACGCAGTATTTT | 15 | TRBV28 | - | - | TRBJ2-3
CASSELAGVYEQYF | TGTGCCAGCAGCGAACTAGCGGGGGTCTACGAGCAGTACTTC | 14 | TRBV27 | TRBD2 | many | TRBJ2-7
CASSPRLATGNEQFF | TGTGCCAGCAGCCCCCGACTAGCAACCGGCAATGAGCAGTTCTTC | 15 | TRBV7-3 | TRBD2 | - | TRBJ2-1
CASSPSPNQPQHF | TGTGCCAGCAGCCCCAGTCCTAATCAGCCCCAGCATTTT | 13 | TRBV7-9 | - | many | TRBJ1-5